This TCR beta chain was identified in a study of long-term antiretroviral therapy in people with HIV. The CDR3 extends over 13 amino acids. Looked up from germline, CDR1 is SEHNR and CDR2 is FQNEAQ (reference sequence). The V end lost 5 bases, the J end lost 4 bases, and 12 bases lay between the germline ends. A few counts support this clone. Its antigen is as yet unknown. Broader study findings: The repertoire was dominated at all time points by clones expanded before ART.

It was version v3.0 of the immunoSEQ assay that was run at survey level. The table came from immunoSEQ multiplex PCR; TCRdb's copy has only in-frame clones and leaves some out. This sample has about 32,000 clones, with roughly 88% found just once. The J gene is TRBJ2-7, the V gene TRBV7-9, with unresolved D. The clonotype originates from a man aged 18 to 29 with HIV. Here the sequenced sample was unsorted PBMCs, taken 2.2 years after starting antiretroviral therapy. CDR3 coding DNA: TGTGCCAGCAGCCTGATGCTGGGGTACGAGCAGTACTTC. Residues: CASSLMLGYEQYF.